This T cell receptor (beta chain) was recovered during a study of OX40 agonist ivuxolimab in advanced cancers. About the full investigation: Ivuxolimab was an agonistic, fully human IgG2 monoclonal antibody directed against OX40 (CD134), a costimulatory receptor. Intravenous ivuxolimab was administered to patients every 2 weeks at six dose levels: 0.01, 0.1, 0.3, 1.5, 3 and 10 mg/kg. Among the 52 dose-escalation patients, about 19 had hepatocellular carcinoma, 15 or so melanoma, 9 renal cell carcinoma and 9 head and neck cancer. The dose-escalation cohort was over 70% male with a mean age of roughly 60 years, ranging from roughly 20 to 80. Prior anti-PD-1, anti-PD-L1 or anti-CTLA-4 therapy was permitted, and 30% to 50% of dose-escalation patients had received checkpoint inhibitors. Three dose-escalation patients achieved partial responses, one with hepatocellular carcinoma and two with cutaneous melanoma. The purpose of peripheral TCRbeta sequencing was to test whether ivuxolimab changed TCR sequence diversity and led to clonal T-cell expansion. The paper describes the monotherapy dose-escalation part (N of about 52 patients) of the phase I trial of ivuxolimab. Findings and caveats that apply to the study as a whole: Low levels of normalized T-cell clonal expansion were also shown by some nonresponding patients. In the 0.1-3.0 mg/kg groups, partial responders had among the lowest normalized peripheral clonal expansion, particularly in CD8+ T cells. The antigen specificity of the clonally expanded peripheral T cells was not determined. Clonal expansion of both CD4+ and CD8+ blood T cells was observed from baseline to week 6 at doses 0.1 to 3.0 mg/kg. After ivuxolimab, expanded clones were on average more numerous among CD8+ T cells than among CD4+ T cells.

Comment on this clone: The specificity of this receptor is unknown. One base away there is no much larger clone; base qualities are not given.

Patients with autoimmune disease history or receiving systemic immunosuppression were excluded from the trial. Peripheral blood for TCR sequencing was collected from all dose cohorts at baseline, on cycle 4 day 1, and on cycle 7 day 1. The samples were taken from a phase I, first-in-human, multicenter, open-label dose-escalation trial of ivuxolimab. Adults with locally advanced or metastatic melanoma, renal cell carcinoma, hepatocellular carcinoma or head and neck squamous cell carcinoma were enrolled in the trial. Before TCR sequencing, CD4+ T cells and CD8+ T cells were sorted from peripheral blood as separate populations. Cut back by 0 bases and 12 bases, the V and J ends lie 12 bases apart. The CDR3 has 13 amino acids, counting the end cysteine and phenylalanine. Of all the DNA, just the CDR3 is kept, 39 bases in frame from base 1. The CDR1 and CDR2 encoded by the germline V gene are LGHNT and FRNRAP.

Genomic DNA was isolated from the sorted cells so that the TCRbeta CDR3 region could be sequenced. The immunoSEQ Assay was used for sequencing of TCRbeta CDR3 regions. TCRdb retrieved this table from immuneACCESS and kept in-frame rearrangements only. Not all clones are present; in checked studies, unresolved V genes account for under half, and no reason is known for the remainder. This sample lists tens of thousands of clones; 88% were detected once. The top ten hold 4% to 5.5% of the sample. The rearranged segments are TRBV12-5 and TRBJ2-1; the D gene could be TRBD1 or TRBD2, each one agreeing over 6 bases. The TCR was taken from an adult with an advanced solid tumor such as melanoma, head and neck, liver or kidney cancer. This material consisted of CD4+ or CD8+ T cells sorted from blood, taken in a trial of the OX40 agonist ivuxolimab. The DNA is TGTGCTAGTGGTTTGGTCCTAGGGGGAGGGCAGTTCTTC. Its translation reads: CASGLVLGGGQFF.